This entry features one T cell receptor beta chain sequence. Its antigen is not known. This specimen belongs to a study of cytomegalovirus exposure and HLA in healthy donors. The PCR was carried out with 60 Vbeta primers and 13 Jbeta primers. Only in-frame clones appear in the TCRdb table, and some are missing; sequencing was by immunoSEQ multiplex PCR. The sample holds approximately 140,000 clones, almost 80% seen once. General study findings and limits: Links to common viral pathogens appeared, in a later analysis, for several of the most significant clusters. Both high specificity and high sensitivity reportedly marked the classifier's diagnosis of cytomegalovirus status. TCR beta sequences reportedly predicted most subjects' HLA-A and HLA-B alleles accurately.

This TCR came from a man in his late teens or twenties in good health and CMV-seronegative. Sample: PBMCs.

The CDR3 nucleotides are TGCGCCAGCAGCTTAGACAGTTACTCTGGAAACACCATATATTTT. Protein product: CASSLDSYSGNTIYF. The chain recombines TRBV5-1 with TRBJ1-3; D is possibly TRBD1 (5 bases). This CDR3 comprises 15 residues. The ends were cut back, 2 bases at V and 0 bases at J, with 9 bases in the middle. Germline V lookup: CDR1 SGHRS, CDR2 YFSETQ.